The clone carrying this T cell receptor beta chain appeared many times. The data are from a study of T-cell memory formation after mild COVID-19. Study-wide context: The study found TCR clusters largely donor specific.

Germline V gene lookup returns CDR1 LNHNV and CDR2 YYDKDF (reference sequence). V gave up 0 bases and J gave up 5 bases, with 4 bases separating them. The CDR3 is made up of 12 amino acids. MiXCR was run by TCRdb on the 5' RACE reads, yielding one entry per CDR3 protein. The data show 400,000 to 500,000 distinct CDR3 sequences, 15% to 20% seen once. Source material: PBMCs or a T cell subset sorted from them (not recorded which). The receptor was derived from an adult woman who had mild COVID-19 (a few samples of this study predate the infection). Cell type and time point are not known. The V and J genes are TRBV15 and TRBJ2-5; D not certain. This chain's CDR3 is CATSRDQETQYF. Written as DNA, the CDR3 is TGTGCCACCAGCAGAGATCAGGAGACCCAGTACTTC.